One sample yielded the 10 T cell receptor beta chains listed below, sequenced in a study of T cell responses to AZD1222 COVID-19 vaccine. The method was immunoSEQ multiplex PCR; TCRdb's version includes in-frame clones alone and lacks a portion of them. The sample has around 70,000 clones; around nine tenths are singletons. The sequencing used peripheral blood, collected 28 days after the second AZD1222 dose. These receptors were taken from an adult who received the AZD1222 COVID-19 vaccine.

This clone occurred once. The chain has TRBV7-2 and TRBJ1-1; TRBD1 is a possible D gene (5 bases). The germline V gene encodes CDR1 SGHTA and CDR2 FQGNSA. Trimming removed 4 bases from V and 0 bases from J, with 9 bases in between. The CDR3 contains 14 residues. The CDR3 loop reads CASSSDRLNTEAFF. DNA for the CDR3: TGTGCCAGCAGCTCTGACAGATTGAACACTGAAGCTTTCTTT.

The V and J genes are TRBV6-2 or TRBV6-3 and TRBJ2-7; TRBD2 matches at 8 bases. The V and J ends lost 4 bases and 4 bases, in that order; junction bases with no gene match: 9. CDR1 MNHEY and CDR2 SVGEGT come from the germline V gene. This CDR3 comprises 15 residues. The CDR3 spells CASSFGGANGYEQYF. CDR3 DNA: TGTGCCAGCAGTTTCGGGGGGGCTAATGGATACGAGCAGTACTTC.

This rearrangement joins TRBV29-1 to TRBJ1-2; tentative D call: TRBD1 (5 bases). Germline V CDR1 and CDR2: SQVTM, ANQGSEA. The germline V and J ends were trimmed by 4 bases and 8 bases, with 17 bases remaining between them. The CDR3 covers 13 residues. This CDR3 is CSVVGVSDTGYTF. The CDR3, as DNA: TGCAGCGTTGTGGGGGTGTCTGATACAGGCTACACCTTC.

V and J are TRBV29-1 and TRBJ1-3; D gene unclear. V dropped 5 bases and J dropped 0 bases, with 8 bases sitting between them. The CDR3 is 13 residues long. The germline V gene has CDR1 SQVTM and CDR2 ANQGSEA. The CDR3 coding sequence is TGCAGCGTTTTTCCAGCCTCTGGAAACACCATATATTTT. Translation: CSVFPASGNTIYF.

This sequence joins TRBV9 and TRBJ1-3; 10 nucleotides align to TRBD1. Looked up from germline, CDR1 is SGDLS and CDR2 is YYNGEE. V was clipped by 3 bases and J by 3 bases; unmatched bases: 12. The CDR3 is 18 residues long. CDR3 region: CASSGGTGDQFFGNTIYF. The CDR3 nucleotides read TGTGCCAGCAGCGGTGGGACAGGGGATCAATTTTTTGGAAACACCATATATTTT. Combining the CDR3 with reference TRBV9 and TRBJ1-3 gives the whole variable domain DSGVTQTPKHLITATGQRVTLRCSPRSGDLSVYWYQQSLDQGLQFLIQYYNGEERAKGNILERFSAQQFPDLHSELNLSSLELGDSALYFCASSGGTGDQFFGNTIYFGEGSWLTVV.

The rearrangement links TRBV2 to TRBJ2-7, with D maybe TRBD2 (6 bases). Germline values: CDR1 SNHLY, CDR2 FYNNEI. V was cut by 8 bases and J by 0 bases, with 23 bases left in between. The CDR3 sequence is 17 residues long. DNA for the CDR3: TGTGCCAGCGGTTGGGAGGCGACTAGACCCTTCTCCTACGAGCAGTACTTC. It codes for CASGWEATRPFSYEQYF.

The rearrangement joins TRBV27 to TRBJ2-7, with D maybe TRBD2 (6 bases). The CDR3 is 14 amino acids. The V gene's germline CDR1 is MNHEY and CDR2 SMNVEV (reference sequence). V was cut by 8 bases and J by 3 bases, with 17 bases left in between. CDR3: CASHWEASVYEQYF. The CDR3 nucleotides read TGTGCCAGCCATTGGGAGGCTAGTGTCTACGAGCAGTACTTC.

The rearrangement links TRBV2 to TRBJ2-5; 7 bases are a match to TRBD2. The CDR3 has 15 residues. V lost 4 bases to trimming and J lost 5 bases; unmatched junction nucleotides: 10. Germline V lookup: CDR1 SNHLY, CDR2 FYNNEI. The CDR3 coding sequence is TGTGCCAGCAGTGGGGAGGGTAGCGGAGGGGAGACCCAGTACTTC. It yields the protein CASSGEGSGGETQYF.

The CDR3 sequence: CASSQFRVSYGYTF. The CDR3 DNA sequence: TGTGCCAGCAGCCAATTCAGGGTCAGCTATGGCTACACCTTC. This sequence joins TRBV3-1 (or the pseudogene TRBV3-2) and TRBJ1-2; possible D gene TRBD1, 5 bases. The CDR3 has 14 residues. Between the trimmed V and J ends, which lost 2 bases and 4 bases, there was a span of 11 bases. Germline V gives CDR1 LGHDT, CDR2 YNNKEL (reference sequence).

This chain connects TRBV18 to TRBJ2-3, with TRBD2 identical over 8 bases. CDR1 KGHSH and CDR2 LQKENI come from the germline V gene. The J segment lost 3 bases and the V segment lost 3 bases, leaving 8 bases of the junction unmatched. The CDR3 covers 16 residues. The CDR3 sequence: CASSPLPPGGTDTQYF. The CDR3 coding sequence is TGTGCCAGCTCACCCCTGCCTCCGGGAGGGACAGATACGCAGTATTTT.